A single T cell receptor (beta chain) is shown here with its context. Antigen unknown. Using its own MiXCR run on the 5' RACE reads, TCRdb lists one record per CDR3 protein. The sample has fewer than 500,000 distinct CDR3 sequences, roughly a sixth seen once; the top ten hold 18%. This sample is part of a study of T cells after yellow fever vaccination. Study results and limitations: From the bulk population, abundant clonotypes could contaminate and appear within FACS-sorted repertoires. Subsequent booster samples again held most clones from primary vaccination (96% CD4, about 90% CD8).

V was cut by 2 bases and J by 3 bases, with 8 bases left in between. CDR3 length: 13 amino acids. Germline assignment: CDR1 MNHNS and CDR2 SASEGT. This receptor was obtained from a man between 18 and 35 years old who received the YFV17D yellow fever vaccine. The chain links TRBV6-1 to TRBJ2-7; D might be TRBD1 (5 bases). This material consisted of PBMCs, taken before the yellow fever booster vaccination. The CDR3 here is CASSERGSYEQYV. The CDR3 nucleotides read TGTGCCAGCAGTGAAAGGGGCAGCTACGAGCAGTACGTC.